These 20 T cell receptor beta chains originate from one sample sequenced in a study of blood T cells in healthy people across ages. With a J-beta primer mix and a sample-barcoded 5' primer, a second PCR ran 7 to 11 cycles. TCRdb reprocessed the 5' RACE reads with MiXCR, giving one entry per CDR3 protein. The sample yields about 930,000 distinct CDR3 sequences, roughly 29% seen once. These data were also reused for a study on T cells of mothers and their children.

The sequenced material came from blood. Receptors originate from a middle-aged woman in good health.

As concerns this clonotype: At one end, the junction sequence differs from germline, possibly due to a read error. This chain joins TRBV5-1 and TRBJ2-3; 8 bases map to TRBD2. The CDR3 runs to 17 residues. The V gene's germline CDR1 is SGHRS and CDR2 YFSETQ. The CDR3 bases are TGCGCCAGCGGCTTGGCCGGGACCAGCGGGGGCGGAGATACGCAGTATTTT. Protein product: CASGLAGTSGGGDTQYF.

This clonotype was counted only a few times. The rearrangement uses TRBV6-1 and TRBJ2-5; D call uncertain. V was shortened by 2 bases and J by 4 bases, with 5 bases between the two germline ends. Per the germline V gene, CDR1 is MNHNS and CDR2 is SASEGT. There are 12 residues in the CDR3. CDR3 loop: CASSEQIETQYF. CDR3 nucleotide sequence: TGTGCCAGCAGTGAACAGATAGAGACCCAGTACTTC.

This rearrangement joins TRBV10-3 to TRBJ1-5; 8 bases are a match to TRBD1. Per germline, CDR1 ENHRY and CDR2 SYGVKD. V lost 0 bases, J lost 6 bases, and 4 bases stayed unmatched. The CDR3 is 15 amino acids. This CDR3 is CAISESGQGGQPQHF. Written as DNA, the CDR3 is TGTGCCATCAGTGAGTCCGGACAGGGCGGTCAGCCCCAGCATTTT.

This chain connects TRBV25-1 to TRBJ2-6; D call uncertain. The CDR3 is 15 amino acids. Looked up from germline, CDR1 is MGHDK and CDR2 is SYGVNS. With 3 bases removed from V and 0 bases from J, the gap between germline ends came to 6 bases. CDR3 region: CASSDIYSGANVLTF. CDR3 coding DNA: TGTGCCAGCAGTGATATCTACTCTGGGGCCAACGTCCTGACTTTC.

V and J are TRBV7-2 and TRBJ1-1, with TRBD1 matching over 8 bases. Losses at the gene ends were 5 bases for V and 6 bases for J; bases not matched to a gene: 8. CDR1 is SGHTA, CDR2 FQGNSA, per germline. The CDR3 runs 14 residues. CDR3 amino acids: CASSPGQVNSEAFF. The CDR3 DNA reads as TGTGCCAGCAGCCCGGGACAGGTTAACTCTGAAGCTTTCTTT.

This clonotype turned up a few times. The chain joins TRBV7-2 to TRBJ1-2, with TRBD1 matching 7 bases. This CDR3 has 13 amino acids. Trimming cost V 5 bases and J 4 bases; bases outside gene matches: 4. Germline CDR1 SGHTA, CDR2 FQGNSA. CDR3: CASSHGQVYGYTF. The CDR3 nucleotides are TGTGCCAGCAGCCACGGACAGGTCTATGGCTACACCTTC.

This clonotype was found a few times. CDR3 sequence reads: CASSTSGTGINEQFF. The CDR3 DNA follows: TGTGCCAGCAGCACATCCGGGACAGGGATCAATGAGCAGTTCTTC. The chain has TRBV9 and TRBJ2-1; 9 bases are a match to TRBD1. The germline CDR1 and CDR2 sequences are SGDLS and YYNGEE. This CDR3 region has 15 residues. The trim removed 4 bases at V and 6 bases at J, leaving 8 bases unmatched.

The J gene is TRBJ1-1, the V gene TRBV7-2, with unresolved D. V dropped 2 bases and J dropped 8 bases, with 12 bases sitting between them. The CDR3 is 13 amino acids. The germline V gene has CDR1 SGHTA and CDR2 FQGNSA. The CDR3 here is CASSLTSGREAFF. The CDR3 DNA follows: TGTGCCAGCAGCTTAACATCGGGCAGGGAAGCTTTCTTT.

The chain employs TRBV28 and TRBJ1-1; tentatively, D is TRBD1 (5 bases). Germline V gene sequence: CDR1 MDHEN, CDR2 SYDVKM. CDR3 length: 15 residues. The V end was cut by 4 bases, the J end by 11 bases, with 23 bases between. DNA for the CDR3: TGTGCCAGCAGTTCAACACGCGGGGCCCCCCGCCAGGCTTTCTTT. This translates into CASSSTRGAPRQAFF.

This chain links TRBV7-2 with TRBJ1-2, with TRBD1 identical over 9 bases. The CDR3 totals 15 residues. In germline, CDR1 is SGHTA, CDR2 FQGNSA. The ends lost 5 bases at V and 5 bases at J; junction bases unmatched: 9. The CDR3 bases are TGTGCCAGCAGCGCTCAACCCGGGACAGGGTATGGCTACACCTTC. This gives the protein CASSAQPGTGYGYTF.

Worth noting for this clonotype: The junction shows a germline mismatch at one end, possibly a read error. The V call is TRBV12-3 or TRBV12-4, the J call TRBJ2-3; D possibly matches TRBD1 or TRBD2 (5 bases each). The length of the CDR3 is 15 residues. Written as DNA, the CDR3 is TGTGCCAGCAGTTTACAGTGGGGGTCCGCAGATATGCAGTATTTT. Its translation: CASSLQWGSADMQYF.

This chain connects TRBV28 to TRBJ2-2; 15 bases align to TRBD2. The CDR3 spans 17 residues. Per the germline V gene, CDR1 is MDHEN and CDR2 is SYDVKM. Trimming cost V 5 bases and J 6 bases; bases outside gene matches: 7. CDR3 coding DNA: TGTGCCAGCAGTCTAGGACTAGCGGGGGGGACAGCCGGGGAGCTGTTTTTT. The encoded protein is CASSLGLAGGTAGELFF.

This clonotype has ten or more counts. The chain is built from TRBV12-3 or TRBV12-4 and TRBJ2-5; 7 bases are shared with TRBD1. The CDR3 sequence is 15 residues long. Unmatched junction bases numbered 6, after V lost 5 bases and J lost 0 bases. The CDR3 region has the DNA TGTGCCAGCAGTCTGGGGGACAGCAACCAAGAGACCCAGTACTTC. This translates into CASSLGDSNQETQYF.

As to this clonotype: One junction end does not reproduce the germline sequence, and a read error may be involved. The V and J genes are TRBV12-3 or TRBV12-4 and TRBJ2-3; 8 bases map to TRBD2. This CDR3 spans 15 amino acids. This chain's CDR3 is CASSLWRGETDAQYF. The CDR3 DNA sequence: TGTGCCAGCAGTTTGTGGCGGGGGGAAACAGATGCGCAGTATTTT.

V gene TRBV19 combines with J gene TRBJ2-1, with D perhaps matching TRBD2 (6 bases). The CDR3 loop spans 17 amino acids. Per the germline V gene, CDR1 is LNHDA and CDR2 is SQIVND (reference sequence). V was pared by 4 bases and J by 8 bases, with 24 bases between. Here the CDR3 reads CASSTRLVFGAEHEQFF. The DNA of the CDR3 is TGTGCCAGTAGTACCCGACTAGTGTTCGGGGCAGAGCATGAGCAGTTCTTC.

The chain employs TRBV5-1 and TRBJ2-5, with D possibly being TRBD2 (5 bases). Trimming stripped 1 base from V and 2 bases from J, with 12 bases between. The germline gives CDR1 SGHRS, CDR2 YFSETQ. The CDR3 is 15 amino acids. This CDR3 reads CASSLSTRDQETQYF. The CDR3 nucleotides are TGCGCCAGCAGCTTGAGTACGAGGGATCAAGAGACCCAGTACTTC.

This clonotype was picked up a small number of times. Here the CDR3 DNA reads TGTGCCAGCAAAAAACAGGGAGGCGGCTACACCTTC. Its translation is CASKKQGGGYTF. The chain uses TRBV28 and TRBJ1-2, with a tentative D call TRBD1 (6 bases). Trimming took off 7 bases at V and 8 bases at J, with 14 bases between the two ends. The CDR3 covers 12 residues. Germline CDR1 and CDR2: MDHEN and SYDVKM.

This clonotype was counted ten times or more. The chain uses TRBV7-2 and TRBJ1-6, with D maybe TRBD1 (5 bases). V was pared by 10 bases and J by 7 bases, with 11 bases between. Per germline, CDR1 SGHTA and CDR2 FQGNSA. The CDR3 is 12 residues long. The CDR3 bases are TGTGCCACCGGGGCAGCAAATTCACCCCTCCACTTT. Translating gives CATGAANSPLHF.

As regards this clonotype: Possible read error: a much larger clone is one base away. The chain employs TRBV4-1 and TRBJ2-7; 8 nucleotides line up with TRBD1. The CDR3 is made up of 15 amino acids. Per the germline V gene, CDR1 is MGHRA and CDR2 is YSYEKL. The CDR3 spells CVSSLTGGPRLPQYF. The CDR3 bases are TGCGTCAGCAGCCTTACAGGGGGTCCCCGTCTCCCTCAGTACTTC.

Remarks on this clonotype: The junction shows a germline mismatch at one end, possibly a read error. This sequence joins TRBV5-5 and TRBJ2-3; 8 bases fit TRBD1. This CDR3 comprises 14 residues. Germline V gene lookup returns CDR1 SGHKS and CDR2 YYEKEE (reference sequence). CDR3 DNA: TGTGCCAGCAGCTGGGACAGGCCTTTAGGTACGAAGTATTTT. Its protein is CASSWDRPLGTKYF.